Included here is one T cell receptor (beta chain) sequence, with context. The data were obtained in a study of blood T cell repertoires in COVID-19. Study at large: Samples of COVID-19 (acute and convalescent) were obtained from the United States, Italy and Spain. T cells, B-cell-depleted T cells, or PBMCs supplied cDNA or gDNA.

How the authors handled the data: Counts of nucleated cells, estimated from reference gene primer amplification, were obtained. Profiled with immunoSEQ multiplex PCR; TCRdb holds only in-frame clones, not every one. V, J and clone size reflect that table, while D and trimming were determined from the DNA. The sample has about 200,000 clones; approximately 85% are singletons. The germline gives CDR1 MNHEY, CDR2 SMNVEV (reference sequence). This CDR3 is 14 amino acids long. V was pared by 8 bases and J by 1 base, with 12 bases between. The origin of this receptor is a man between 60 and 75 years old with acute or convalescent COVID-19. J is TRBJ1-3 and V is TRBV27; possible D gene TRBD1, 5 bases. The source material was peripheral blood. The CDR3 nucleotides read TGTGCCAGCGATACAGGCCCGTCTGGAAACACCATATATTTT. Protein product: CASDTGPSGNTIYF.